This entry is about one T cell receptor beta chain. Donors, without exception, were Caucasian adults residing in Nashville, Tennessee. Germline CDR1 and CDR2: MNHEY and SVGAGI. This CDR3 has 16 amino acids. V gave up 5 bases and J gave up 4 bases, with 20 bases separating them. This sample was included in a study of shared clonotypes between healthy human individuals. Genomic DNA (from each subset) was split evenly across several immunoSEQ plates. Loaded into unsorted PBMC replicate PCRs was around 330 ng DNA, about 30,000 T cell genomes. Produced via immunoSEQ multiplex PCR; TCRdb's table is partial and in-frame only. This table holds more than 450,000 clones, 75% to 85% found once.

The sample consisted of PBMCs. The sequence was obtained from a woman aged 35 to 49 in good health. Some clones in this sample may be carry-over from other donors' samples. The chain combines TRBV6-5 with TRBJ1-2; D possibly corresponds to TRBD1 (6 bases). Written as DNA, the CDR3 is TGTGCCAGCAGTCACTACAGGGTAGCGGGAACCTATGGCTACACCTTC. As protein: CASSHYRVAGTYGYTF.